The 21 T cell receptor beta chains given below trace back to one sample, sequenced in a study of metastatic and nonmetastatic thyroid tumors. Thyroid surgery was performed in patients who had received no treatment beforehand. TCRdb reanalyzed the PCR reads via MiXCR. The sample lists over 25,000 clones, approximately 15% occurring once. The sample was blood. The source is a female donor with papillary thyroid cancer or a benign thyroid nodule (not recorded which). Some clones in this sample may be carry-over from other donors' samples.

This clone was counted ten times or more. V and J are TRBV7-8 and TRBJ2-1, with D possibly TRBD2 on 6 matching bases. Trimming shortened V by 1 base and J by 2 bases, and 12 bases separated the two germline ends. Germline loops: CDR1 SGHVS, CDR2 FQNEAQ. The CDR3 runs to 16 residues. CDR3 sequence (DNA): TGTGCCAGCAGCTTAGGGAGGGCTTATACCTACAATGAGCAGTTCTTC. This gives the protein CASSLGRAYTYNEQFF.

This clone was seen repeatedly, ten times or more. This sequence joins TRBV20-1 and TRBJ2-7, with TRBD1 matching over 7 bases. Germline values: CDR1 DFQATT, CDR2 SNEGSKA (reference sequence). This CDR3 contains 14 residues. The trim removed 6 bases at V and 3 bases at J, leaving 11 bases unmatched. The chain's CDR3 is CSAKPHRGLYEQYF. CDR3 nucleotides: TGCAGTGCCAAACCTCACAGGGGTCTCTACGAGCAGTACTTC.

This CDR3 reads CASSLYTPMGYGYTF. CDR3 nucleotides: TGTGCCAGTAGTCTGTACACCCCAATGGGTTATGGCTACACCTTC. This chain joins TRBV19 and TRBJ1-2, with D unresolved. The CDR3 consists of 15 residues. Trimming left V 5 bases short and J 5 bases short, with 18 bases between. CDR1 and CDR2 from the germline V gene are LNHDA and SQIVND (reference sequence).

There are many counts of this clone. The chain links TRBV18 to TRBJ1-6, with 11 bases identical to TRBD1. This CDR3 is built from 15 residues. The junction had 6 bases not matched to a gene; V was cut back by 6 bases and J by 8 bases. Germline CDR1 KGHSH, CDR2 LQKENI. The DNA of the CDR3 is TGTGCCAGCTCGACCTGGGGACAGGGGGATTCACCCCTCCACTTT. Translated: CASSTWGQGDSPLHF.

This clone came up many times. V gene TRBV20-1 combines with J gene TRBJ2-3; tentatively, D is TRBD1 (5 bases). From germline, CDR1 is DFQATT and CDR2 SNEGSKA (reference sequence). V lost 0 bases to trimming and J lost 5 bases, with 9 bases between them. This CDR3 is built from 13 residues. CDR3 protein: CSARDPDRDTQYF. DNA of the CDR3: TGCAGTGCTAGAGACCCCGACAGAGATACGCAGTATTTT.

This clone appeared many times. V usage is TRBV10-3 and J usage is TRBJ2-2; weak D call: TRBD1 (6 bases). The germline V gene encodes CDR1 ENHRY and CDR2 SYGVKD. The CDR3 sequence is 14 residues long. The V and J ends lost 5 bases and 2 bases respectively, with 9 bases between them. The CDR3 loop is CAISRDTNTGELFF. The CDR3 nucleotides read TGTGCCATCAGTCGGGACACCAACACCGGGGAGCTGTTTTTT.

Ten or more counts support this clone. V gene TRBV11-1 combines with J gene TRBJ1-1; TRBD1 might be the D (6 bases). Trimming removed 2 bases at V and 1 base at J, with 8 bases between. The CDR3 runs to 14 residues. Germline CDR1 reads SGHAT; CDR2 reads FQDESV (reference sequence). This chain's CDR3 is CASSLTGTNTEAFF. The CDR3 DNA reads TGTGCCAGCAGCTTAACAGGGACGAACACTGAAGCTTTCTTT.

The chain recombines TRBV9 with TRBJ1-3; D not certain. Trimming shortened V by 2 bases and J by 6 bases, and 12 bases separated the two germline ends. Germline CDR1 reads SGDLS; CDR2 reads YYNGEE. CDR3 length: 14 residues. CDR3 sequence: CASSVRVAANTIYF. CDR3 in DNA: TGTGCCAGCAGCGTGAGGGTTGCTGCAAACACCATATATTTT.

This clone was counted at least ten times. J is TRBJ2-5 and V is TRBV7-3; D possibly corresponds to TRBD2 (6 bases). V lost 2 bases to trimming and J lost 2 bases, with 9 bases between them. The CDR3 length is 14 residues. From germline, CDR1 is SGHTA and CDR2 FQGTGA. In DNA form, the CDR3 reads TGTGCCAGCAGCTTAGGCGGGGAACAAGAGACCCAGTACTTC. Amino acid sequence: CASSLGGEQETQYF. The whole variable domain, remainder taken from reference TRBV7-3 and TRBJ2-5, is GAGVSQTPSNKVTEKGKYVELRCDPISGHTALYWYRQSLGQGPEFLIYFQGTGAADDSGLPNDRFFAVRPEGSVSTLKIQRTERGDSAVYLCASSLGGEQETQYFGPGTRLLVL.

This clone was seen ten or more times. In DNA form, the CDR3 reads TGTGCCAGTAGTATTGGGATTAGCGGGGCCAGCTCCTACAATGAGCAGTTCTTC. Translated, it gives CASSIGISGASSYNEQFF. The V call is TRBV19, the J call TRBJ2-1; 8 bases map to TRBD2. The CDR3 consists of 18 residues. CDR1 is LNHDA, CDR2 SQIVND, per germline (reference sequence). J was trimmed by 0 bases and V by 3 bases; bases with no gene match: 10.

The rearrangement joins TRBV5-1 to TRBJ2-7, with D perhaps assigned TRBD1 or TRBD2 (5 bases each). The CDR3 length is 14 residues. Germline values: CDR1 SGHRS, CDR2 YFSETQ. Trimming pared 0 bases from V and 6 bases from J, leaving 13 bases between. CDR3 in amino acids: CASSLVGESREQYF. CDR3 bases: TGCGCCAGCAGCTTGGTGGGGGAATCACGCGAGCAGTACTTC.

The chain couples TRBV4-1 to TRBJ2-7; no reliable D call. CDR1 is MGHRA, CDR2 YSYEKL, per germline. Between the trimmed V and J ends, which lost 4 bases and 0 bases, there was a span of 7 bases. The CDR3 has 13 residues. CDR3 residues: CASSPPLSYEQYF. In DNA, the CDR3 is TGCGCCAGCAGCCCCCCCCTCTCCTACGAGCAGTACTTC.

This clone was counted ten times or more. The chain carries TRBV5-1 and TRBJ2-1; tentative D call: TRBD1 (6 bases). Germline V lookup: CDR1 SGHRS, CDR2 YFSETQ. The CDR3 sequence is 14 residues long. Trimming shortened V by 3 bases and J by 7 bases, and 14 bases separated the two germline ends. This chain's CDR3 is CASSSEWGRNEQFF. CDR3 DNA: TGCGCCAGCAGCTCCGAATGGGGGCGAAATGAGCAGTTCTTC.

This clone was counted at least ten times. This rearrangement joins TRBV4-3 to TRBJ2-1; D is perhaps TRBD2 (6 bases). The CDR3 is 16 residues long. The V gene's germline CDR1 is LGHNA and CDR2 YSLEER. V lost 0 bases and J 6 bases, leaving 15 bases between the germline ends. The CDR3 coding sequence is TGCGCCAGCAGCCAAGATGCGGGGAGTGGGGCCAATGAGCAGTTCTTC. It specifies CASSQDAGSGANEQFF.

V usage is TRBV12-3 or TRBV12-4 and J usage is TRBJ2-1; D possibly corresponds to TRBD1 (6 bases). Trimming pared 6 bases from V and 3 bases from J, leaving 12 bases between. The CDR3 spans 14 residues. The CDR3 sequence is CASRITGLYNEQFF. CDR3 DNA sequence: TGTGCCAGCAGGATTACAGGGCTCTACAATGAGCAGTTCTTC.

This clone has a count of ten or more. With a much larger clone just one base away, this may be a read error. The V and J genes are TRBV27 and TRBJ2-7; D not resolved. The germline V and J ends were trimmed by 5 bases and 0 bases, with 11 bases remaining between them. The germline gives CDR1 MNHEY, CDR2 SMNVEV (reference sequence). The CDR3 runs to 14 residues. In nucleotides, the CDR3 is TGTGCCAGCAGTGTTGTGGGGATCTCCTACGAGCAGTACTTC. Residues: CASSVVGISYEQYF.

This clone was counted at least ten times. This chain uses TRBV28 with TRBJ1-2; D is unclear. This CDR3 is 11 amino acids long. The germline V gene encodes CDR1 MDHEN and CDR2 SYDVKM. V was shortened by 3 bases and J by 5 bases, with 4 bases between the two germline ends. The CDR3 spells CASSFKYGYTF. CDR3 nucleotides: TGTGCCAGCAGTTTTAAGTATGGCTACACCTTC.

For this clone: Relative to the germline gene, one junction end is altered; a read error may explain this. The V and J genes are TRBV6-1 and TRBJ2-3; TRBD1 matches 7 bases. This CDR3 is built from 18 residues. Germline V gene data show CDR1 as MNHNS and CDR2 as SASEGT. For the CDR3, the DNA is TGTGCCAACAGTGAGGCCAAACTGACAGGGACAGCGGCAGATACGCAGTATTTT. This sequence encodes CANSEAKLTGTAADTQYF.

This clone was counted many times. V is TRBV12-3 or TRBV12-4 and J is TRBJ2-3; tentative D call: TRBD2 (6 bases). The CDR3 runs to 14 residues. The V end lost 1 base, the J end lost 8 bases, and 13 bases lay between the germline ends. The CDR3 coding sequence is TGTGCCAGCAGTTTAGAAGGGACTTCTGGTACGCAGTATTTT. This encodes CASSLEGTSGTQYF.

This clone was seen only a few times. CDR3 region: CASSTTWGGSYEQYF. The DNA for the CDR3 is TGCGCCAGCAGCACTACATGGGGGGGGTCCTACGAGCAGTACTTC. This chain links TRBV5-1 with TRBJ2-7; 7 bases fit TRBD2. The length of the CDR3 is 15 residues. Trimming at V came to 4 bases and at J to 1 base, leaving 8 bases not matched to a gene. Germline CDR1 and CDR2: SGHRS and YFSETQ. Combining the CDR3 with reference TRBV5-1 and TRBJ2-7 gives the whole variable domain KAGVTQTPRYLIKTRGQQVTLSCSPISGHRSVSWYQQTPGQGLQFLFEYFSETQRNKGNFPGRFSGRQFSNSRSEMNVSTLELGDSALYLCASSTTWGGSYEQYFGPGTRLTVT.

In regard to this clone: At one of its ends the junction is not consistent with the germline gene, which may arise from a read error. The chain links TRBV30 to TRBJ1-3; 8 bases align to TRBD1. Germline V gene data show CDR1 as GTSNPN and CDR2 as SVGIG (reference sequence). This CDR3 has 16 residues. CDR3 sequence: CTWMPSQTGAGNTIYF. The CDR3 bases are TGTACCTGGATGCCCTCTCAGACAGGGGCTGGAAACACCATATATTTT. Using reference TRBV30 and TRBJ1-3 for the parts outside the CDR3, the full variable domain is SQTIHQWPATLVQPVGSPLSLECTVEGTSNPNLYWYRQAAGRGLQLLFYSVGIGQISSEVPQNLSASRPQDRQFILSSKKLLLSDSGFYLCTWMPSQTGAGNTIYFGEGSWLTVV.